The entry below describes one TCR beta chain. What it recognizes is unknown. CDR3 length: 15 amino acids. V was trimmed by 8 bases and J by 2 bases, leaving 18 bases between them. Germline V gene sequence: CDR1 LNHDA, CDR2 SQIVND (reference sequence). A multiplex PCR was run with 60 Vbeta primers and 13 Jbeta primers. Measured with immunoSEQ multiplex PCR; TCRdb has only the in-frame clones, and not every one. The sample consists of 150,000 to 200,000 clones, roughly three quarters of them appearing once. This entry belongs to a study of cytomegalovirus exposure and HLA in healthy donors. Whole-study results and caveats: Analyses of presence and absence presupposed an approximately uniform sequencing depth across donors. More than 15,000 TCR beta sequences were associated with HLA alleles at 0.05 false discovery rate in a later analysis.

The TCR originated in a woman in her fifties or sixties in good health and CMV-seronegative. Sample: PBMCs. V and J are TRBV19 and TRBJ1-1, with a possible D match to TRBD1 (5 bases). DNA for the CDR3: TGTGCCAGTGACCCGGGGGGTGGGTCAAACACTGAAGCTTTCTTT. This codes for CASDPGGGSNTEAFF.